Below, 32 T cell receptor beta chains from the same sample are listed, as sequenced in a study of post-analysis software for immune sequencing data (dated by TCRdb to about 2015). What the work shows at the level of the full study, not this receptor alone: Significantly higher frequencies in patients than in controls were found for about five TRBV segments, including TRBV5-6, TRBV5-1 and TRBV20-1.

These TCRs are of unknown antigen specificity. The method was PCR. The instrument given in TCRdb is Illumina HiSeq 2500. To reduce PCR and sequencing biases, unique molecular identifiers were built into the TCR beta cDNA libraries. Starting from the raw public reads, TCRdb applied fastp trimming at Q25, assembled clones with MiXCR and retained in-frame beta chains. Rows are unified per CDR3 protein, each entry keeping the most common DNA and genes. This sample gives 350,000 to 500,000 distinct CDR3 sequences in total; roughly 38% of them show up just once. The ten largest make up less than 10% of the sample. The sample taken for sequencing was blood. The receptors were gathered from a girl aged 2-10 years with multiple sclerosis.

Only a few counts were recorded for this clonotype. V and J are TRBV6-5 and TRBJ2-1; 7 nucleotides agree with TRBD1. This CDR3 is 14 amino acids long. V lost 0 bases, J lost 9 bases, and 5 bases stayed unmatched. Germline assignment: CDR1 MNHEY and CDR2 SVGAGI. The CDR3 DNA reads as TGTGCCAGCAGTTACTCGAGGGGGCTCGGTGAGCAGTTCTTC. Residues: CASSYSRGLGEQFF.

J is TRBJ2-7 and V is TRBV10-3, with 10 bases that match TRBD2. The end of the DNA aligns better with TRBJ2-5, so the J call may be wrong. Germline V gene data show CDR1 as ENHRY and CDR2 as SYGVKD. The CDR3 has 18 amino acids. CDR3 DNA: TGTGCCGTCTCTGGCGACCGACTAGCGGGTACCGGGGGAGAGACCCAGTACTTC. It yields the protein CAVSGDRLAGTGGETQYF.

This clonotype was picked up a small number of times. This chain links TRBV10-3 with TRBJ2-5; 14 nucleotides match TRBD2. Per germline, CDR1 ENHRY and CDR2 SYGVKD. The CDR3 contains 15 residues. V shed 6 bases, J shed 4 bases, and the junction held 4 bases outside the gene matches. CDR3 protein: CAISSGLAGVETQYF. Written as DNA, the CDR3 is TGTGCCATCAGCTCGGGACTAGCGGGAGTAGAGACCCAGTACTTC.

The genes are TRBV12-3 or TRBV12-4 and TRBJ1-2, with 9 bases matching TRBD1. This CDR3 is 14 amino acids long. V trimming: 5 bases; J trimming: 4 bases; junction bases outside the gene matches: 5. CDR3 nucleotide sequence: TGTGCCAGCAGTCTGGACAGGGGAATCTATGGCTACACCTTC. Translated: CASSLDRGIYGYTF.

The chain joins TRBV20-1 to TRBJ1-1, with TRBD1 as a possible D gene (5 bases). The CDR3 is 15 residues long. CDR1 is DFQATT, CDR2 SNEGSKA, per germline (reference sequence). V was shortened by 6 bases and J by 8 bases, with 25 bases between the two germline ends. Here the CDR3 reads CSAYQGFSFWEEAFF. The CDR3 DNA is TGCAGTGCCTACCAGGGTTTCTCCTTCTGGGAGGAAGCTTTCTTT.

V is TRBV29-1 and J is TRBJ1-2, with D hard to call. The CDR3 consists of 14 residues. Between the trimmed V and J ends, which lost 1 base and 6 bases, there was a span of 15 bases. Germline V CDR1 and CDR2: SQVTM, ANQGSEA. The CDR3 bases are TGCAGCGTTGAAGGGGGTTTCATCGGGAATGGCTACACCTTC. As protein: CSVEGGFIGNGYTF.

This clonotype came up many times. This chain joins TRBV29-1 and TRBJ1-2; D may be TRBD1 (5 bases). Germline V gives CDR1 SQVTM, CDR2 ANQGSEA. The CDR3 covers 12 residues. Trimming left V 2 bases short and J 7 bases short, with 11 bases between. The CDR3 DNA sequence: TGCAGCGTTGAACAGGGCGGAGGTGGCTACACCTTC. Encoded protein: CSVEQGGGGYTF. The entire variable domain, with the rest obtained from reference TRBV29-1 and TRBJ1-2, is as follows: SAVISQKPSRDICQRGTSLTIQCQVDSQVTMMFWYRQQPGQSLTLIATANQGSEATYESGFVIDKFPISRPNLTFSTLTVSNMSPEDSSIYLCSVEQGGGGYTFGSGTRLTVV.

This clonotype was seen a handful of times. The chain uses TRBV7-2 and TRBJ2-1; D possibly corresponds to TRBD2 (6 bases). The germline gives CDR1 SGHTA, CDR2 FQGNSA. The CDR3 sequence is 14 residues long. Trimming stripped 4 bases from V and 9 bases from J, with 16 bases between. The chain's CDR3 is CASSSELTSSEQFF. The CDR3 DNA reads as TGTGCCAGCAGCTCAGAGCTTACTAGCTCTGAGCAGTTCTTC.

The chain has TRBV20-1 and TRBJ2-7; 8 bases fit TRBD2. With 5 bases clipped from V and 0 bases from J, the junction kept 12 bases outside the gene matches. This CDR3 is 16 amino acids long. CDR1 and CDR2 (germline): DFQATT, SNEGSKA (reference sequence). The CDR3 DNA reads TGCAGTGCTCGGAGCATGACGAGCGGGAGCTCCTACGAGCAGTACTTC. Amino acid sequence: CSARSMTSGSSYEQYF.

The chain carries TRBV5-5 and TRBJ1-2; D is ambiguous. V lost 4 bases, J lost 6 bases, and 13 bases lay in between. This CDR3 contains 13 residues. Germline V gene data show CDR1 as SGHKS and CDR2 as YYEKEE (reference sequence). CDR3 amino acids: CASSLGSGNGYTF. In DNA, the CDR3 is TGTGCCAGCAGCCTGGGTTCTGGGAATGGCTACACCTTC.

The V gene is TRBV12-3 or TRBV12-4, the J gene TRBJ2-7; D is unclear. Trimming pared 1 base from V and 3 bases from J, leaving 16 bases between. CDR3 length: 16 amino acids. Here the CDR3 DNA reads TGTGCCAGCAGTTTAGGGGGATCCGCCGTTTTCTACGAGCAGTACTTC. Translating it yields CASSLGGSAVFYEQYF.

The chain combines TRBV7-8 with TRBJ2-7, with D possibly TRBD2 on 5 matching bases. This CDR3 has 12 residues. The V gene's germline CDR1 is SGHVS and CDR2 FQNEAQ. V was pared by 5 bases and J by 5 bases, with 10 bases between. CDR3: CASSRTRDEQYF. The CDR3 DNA reads TGTGCCAGCAGCCGCACTAGGGACGAGCAGTACTTC.

This clonotype was recorded a few times. The chain couples TRBV6-6 to TRBJ2-3, with D hard to call. Germline lookup yields CDR1 MNHNY and CDR2 SVGAGI (reference sequence). The CDR3 contains 13 residues. V lost 4 bases and J lost 4, with 9 bases in between. The CDR3 nucleotides read TGTGCCAGCAGTTTTCTTGGCGCAGATACGCAGTATTTT. Translation gives CASSFLGADTQYF.

This clonotype was counted between two and nine times. The V gene is TRBV15, the J gene TRBJ2-1; D is perhaps TRBD2 (6 bases). V lost 1 base to trimming and J lost 8 bases, with 21 bases between them. Germline CDR1 and CDR2: LNHNV and YYDKDF (reference sequence). There are 17 residues in the CDR3. Here the CDR3 reads CATSRGYLGGVVDEQFF. DNA for the CDR3: TGTGCCACCAGCAGAGGGTATTTGGGGGGTGTAGTTGATGAGCAGTTCTTC.

The genes are TRBV4-3 and TRBJ1-2; D is unclear. The CDR3 loop spans 16 amino acids. V was cut by 0 bases and J by 2 bases, with 13 bases left in between. Germline V gene sequence: CDR1 LGHNA, CDR2 YSLEER. The DNA of the CDR3 is TGCGCCAGCAGCCAAGAACGGTCACATCAGAACTATGGCTACACCTTC. Protein product: CASSQERSHQNYGYTF.

The genes are TRBV7-9 and TRBJ1-6; D not certain. The CDR3 has 13 residues. Looked up from germline, CDR1 is SEHNR and CDR2 is FQNEAQ (reference sequence). V was pared by 7 bases and J by 7 bases, with 11 bases between. This CDR3 reads CASTLGGNSPLHF. The DNA of the CDR3 is TGTGCCAGCACATTAGGCGGGAATTCACCCCTCCACTTT.

This rearrangement joins TRBV7-2 to TRBJ2-5; 7 bases map to TRBD2. CDR3 length: 14 amino acids. The germline gives CDR1 SGHTA, CDR2 FQGNSA. V dropped 2 bases and J dropped 11; count of bases not matched to a gene: 11. CDR3 in DNA: TGTGCCAGCAGCTTAACAGCGGGGTACTACGGGCAGTACTTC. It encodes CASSLTAGYYGQYF. Looking up the rest from reference TRBV7-2 and TRBJ2-5 gives the full variable domain: GAGVSQSPSNKVTEKGKDVELRCDPISGHTALYWYRQSLGQGLEFLIYFQGNSAPDKSGLPSDRFSAERTGGSVSTLTIQRTQQEDSAVYLCASSLTAGYYGQYFGPGTRLLVL.

This clonotype showed up just a few times. This sequence joins TRBV28 and TRBJ2-5; D not resolved. V lost 5 bases to trimming and J lost 3 bases, with 7 bases between them. The germline gives CDR1 MDHEN, CDR2 SYDVKM. CDR3 size: 12 residues. The CDR3 reads CASSTREETQYF. In nucleotides, the CDR3 is TGTGCCAGCAGTACCCGAGAAGAGACCCAGTACTTC.

This clonotype was seen only once. The chain couples TRBV14 to TRBJ2-7; no clear D gene. Trimming cost V 5 bases and J 6 bases, with 17 bases left between them. CDR1 and CDR2 from the germline V gene are SGHDN and FVKESK. The CDR3 has 14 amino acids. In nucleotides, the CDR3 is TGTGCCAGCAGCTGGTCGCAGAAGAGGACCGAGCAGTACTTC. Encoded protein: CASSWSQKRTEQYF.

The chain combines TRBV25-1 with TRBJ2-1; tentative D call: TRBD2 (5 bases). CDR3 length: 16 amino acids. Per germline, CDR1 MGHDK and CDR2 SYGVNS. V lost 2 bases, J lost 6 bases, and 17 bases lay in between. The chain's CDR3 is CASSEIVPDSGNEQFF. In nucleotides, the CDR3 is TGTGCCAGCAGTGAAATAGTTCCGGACTCCGGCAATGAGCAGTTCTTC.

CDR3 in amino acids: CASSLRASGSSQFF. CDR3 DNA sequence: TGTGCCAGCAGCCTAAGGGCTAGCGGGAGTTCACAGTTCTTC. The chain combines TRBV7-2 with TRBJ2-1; 10 nucleotides agree with TRBD2. Trimming took 5 bases from V and 13 from J; bases not matched to a gene: 11. The CDR3 runs to 14 residues. Germline V gene sequence: CDR1 SGHTA, CDR2 FQGNSA.

This rearrangement joins TRBV29-1 to TRBJ1-2, with 7 bases fitting TRBD1. The V gene end was trimmed by 4 bases and the J gene end by 0 bases; junction bases not matched to a gene: 5. The CDR3 length is 14 residues. Germline CDR1 and CDR2: SQVTM and ANQGSEA. In DNA form, the CDR3 reads TGCAGCGTTGTAGGGGGCGCGGCTAACTATGGCTACACCTTC. It specifies CSVVGGAANYGYTF.

A few counts support this clonotype. The J gene is TRBJ2-3, the V gene TRBV20-1; 9 nucleotides line up with TRBD2. The CDR3 sequence is 16 residues long. V was pared by 0 bases and J by 3 bases, with 7 bases of the junction left unmatched. The germline V gene has CDR1 DFQATT and CDR2 SNEGSKA (reference sequence). CDR3 sequence reads: CSARETMRGGTDTQYF. DNA for the CDR3: TGCAGTGCTAGAGAAACGATGCGGGGGGGTACAGATACGCAGTATTTT.

This rearrangement joins TRBV5-4 to TRBJ2-5, with TRBD1 matching 10 bases. J was trimmed by 2 bases and V by 4 bases; bases with no gene match: 8. The CDR3 is made up of 16 amino acids. Germline CDR1 is SGHNT and CDR2 is YYREEE (reference sequence). This chain's CDR3 is CASSPRTGGVQETQYF. The CDR3, as DNA: TGTGCCAGCAGCCCGCGGACAGGGGGAGTGCAAGAGACCCAGTACTTC.

As DNA, the CDR3 is TGTGCCAGCAGTCTCGAAACCCCATCTACGCAGTATTTT. Amino acids: CASSLETPSTQYF. The chain employs TRBV12-3 or TRBV12-4 and TRBJ2-3; D uncertain. Trimming shortened V by 5 bases and J by 8 bases, and 14 bases separated the two germline ends. The CDR3 loop spans 13 amino acids.

V gene TRBV7-2 combines with J gene TRBJ2-3; 11 bases align to TRBD2. This CDR3 is built from 15 residues. CDR1 is SGHTA and CDR2 is FQGNSA in the germline V gene. Losses at the gene ends were 4 bases for V and 3 bases for J; bases not matched to a gene: 3. CDR3 DNA sequence: TGTGCCAGCAGCTCGACTAGCGGGATTACAGATACGCAGTATTTT. Its protein is CASSSTSGITDTQYF.

Ten or more counts support this clonotype. The rearrangement joins TRBV18 to TRBJ2-7; D is possibly TRBD2 (6 bases). The CDR3 has 13 amino acids. Germline CDR1 reads KGHSH; CDR2 reads LQKENI. V gave up 7 bases and J gave up 3 bases, with 13 bases separating them. The CDR3 nucleotides read TGTGCCAGCTGTTTGGGGGGTGACTACGAGCAGTACTTC. It is translated as CASCLGGDYEQYF.

This clonotype was detected a few times. The V and J genes are TRBV12-3 or TRBV12-4 and TRBJ2-4; the D is unclear. V was cut by 6 bases and J by 2 bases, with 8 bases left in between. The CDR3 totals 13 residues. CDR3 sequence reads: CASSPPTKNIQYF. The CDR3, as DNA: TGTGCCAGCAGCCCACCCACCAAAAACATTCAGTACTTC.

The chain carries TRBV4-2 and TRBJ1-1; tentatively, D is TRBD1 (5 bases). Germline V gene sequence: CDR1 LGHNA, CDR2 YNFKEQ. The CDR3 is made up of 15 amino acids. Trimming cost V 2 bases and J 7 bases, with 17 bases left between them. The CDR3 here is CASSQFKGYPFEAFF. The CDR3 bases are TGTGCCAGCAGCCAATTTAAGGGGTACCCCTTTGAAGCTTTCTTT.

V and J are TRBV30 and TRBJ1-4; a possible D gene is TRBD1 (5 bases). The CDR3 has 14 amino acids. Germline values: CDR1 GTSNPN, CDR2 SVGIG (reference sequence). V was trimmed by 2 bases and J by 0 bases, leaving 7 bases between them. The CDR3 region is CAWSQGATNEKLFF. The CDR3 DNA follows: TGTGCCTGGAGTCAGGGCGCAACTAATGAAAAACTGTTTTTT.

The chain is built from TRBV2 and TRBJ2-3; no clear D gene. The V and J ends lost 7 bases and 0 bases respectively, with 14 bases between them. The CDR3 has 15 residues. Germline CDR1 SNHLY, CDR2 FYNNEI. CDR3: CASMGSAASTDTQYF. The CDR3 coding sequence is TGTGCCAGCATGGGGTCGGCTGCTAGCACAGATACGCAGTATTTT.

The V and J genes are TRBV5-6 and TRBJ1-5; weak D call: TRBD1 (5 bases). Per germline, CDR1 SGHDT and CDR2 YYEEEE. Trimming left V 0 bases short and J 6 bases short, with 22 bases between. CDR3 length: 18 residues. CDR3 sequence (DNA): TGTGCCAGCAGCTTGGATATCCGCAGGGAGGATGGATTTCAGCCCCAGCATTTT. It translates to CASSLDIRREDGFQPQHF.